Detailed here is one TCR beta chain. The ends lost 0 bases at V and 8 bases at J; junction bases unmatched: 12. Germline values: CDR1 SGHVS, CDR2 FQNEAQ. This CDR3 is built from 16 residues. Clones were sequenced by immunoSEQ multiplex PCR, and TCRdb holds only the in-frame ones, with some missing. The sample yields about 40,000 clones, 92% seen once. This record belongs to a study of T cell changes during pregnancy in multiple sclerosis. This receptor was taken from a female donor with multiple sclerosis, enrolled in a pregnancy study. The chain employs TRBV7-8 and TRBJ1-2, with 7 bases that match TRBD1. Here the sequenced sample was CD8+ T cells from peripheral blood mononuclear cells, taken in the first trimester of pregnancy. CDR3 bases: TGTGCCAGCAGCTTAGCGAGGAGGGGGCGAAGTTACGGCTACACCTTC. Protein product: CASSLARRGRSYGYTF.